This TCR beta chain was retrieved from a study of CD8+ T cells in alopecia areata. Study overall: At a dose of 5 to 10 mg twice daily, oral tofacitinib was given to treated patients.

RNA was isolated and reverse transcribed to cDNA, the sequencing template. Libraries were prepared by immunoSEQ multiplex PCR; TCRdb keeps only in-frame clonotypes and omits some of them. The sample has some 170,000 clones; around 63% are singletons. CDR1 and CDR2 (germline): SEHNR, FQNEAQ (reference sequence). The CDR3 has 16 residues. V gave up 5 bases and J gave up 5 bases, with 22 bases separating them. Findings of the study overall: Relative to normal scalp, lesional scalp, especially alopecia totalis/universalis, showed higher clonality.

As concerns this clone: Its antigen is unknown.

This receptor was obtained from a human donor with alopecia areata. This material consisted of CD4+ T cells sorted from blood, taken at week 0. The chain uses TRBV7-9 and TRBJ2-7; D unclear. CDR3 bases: TGTGCCAGCAGCCACCACACGGCCGCTATATCCAACGAGCAGTACTTC. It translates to CASSHHTAAISNEQYF.